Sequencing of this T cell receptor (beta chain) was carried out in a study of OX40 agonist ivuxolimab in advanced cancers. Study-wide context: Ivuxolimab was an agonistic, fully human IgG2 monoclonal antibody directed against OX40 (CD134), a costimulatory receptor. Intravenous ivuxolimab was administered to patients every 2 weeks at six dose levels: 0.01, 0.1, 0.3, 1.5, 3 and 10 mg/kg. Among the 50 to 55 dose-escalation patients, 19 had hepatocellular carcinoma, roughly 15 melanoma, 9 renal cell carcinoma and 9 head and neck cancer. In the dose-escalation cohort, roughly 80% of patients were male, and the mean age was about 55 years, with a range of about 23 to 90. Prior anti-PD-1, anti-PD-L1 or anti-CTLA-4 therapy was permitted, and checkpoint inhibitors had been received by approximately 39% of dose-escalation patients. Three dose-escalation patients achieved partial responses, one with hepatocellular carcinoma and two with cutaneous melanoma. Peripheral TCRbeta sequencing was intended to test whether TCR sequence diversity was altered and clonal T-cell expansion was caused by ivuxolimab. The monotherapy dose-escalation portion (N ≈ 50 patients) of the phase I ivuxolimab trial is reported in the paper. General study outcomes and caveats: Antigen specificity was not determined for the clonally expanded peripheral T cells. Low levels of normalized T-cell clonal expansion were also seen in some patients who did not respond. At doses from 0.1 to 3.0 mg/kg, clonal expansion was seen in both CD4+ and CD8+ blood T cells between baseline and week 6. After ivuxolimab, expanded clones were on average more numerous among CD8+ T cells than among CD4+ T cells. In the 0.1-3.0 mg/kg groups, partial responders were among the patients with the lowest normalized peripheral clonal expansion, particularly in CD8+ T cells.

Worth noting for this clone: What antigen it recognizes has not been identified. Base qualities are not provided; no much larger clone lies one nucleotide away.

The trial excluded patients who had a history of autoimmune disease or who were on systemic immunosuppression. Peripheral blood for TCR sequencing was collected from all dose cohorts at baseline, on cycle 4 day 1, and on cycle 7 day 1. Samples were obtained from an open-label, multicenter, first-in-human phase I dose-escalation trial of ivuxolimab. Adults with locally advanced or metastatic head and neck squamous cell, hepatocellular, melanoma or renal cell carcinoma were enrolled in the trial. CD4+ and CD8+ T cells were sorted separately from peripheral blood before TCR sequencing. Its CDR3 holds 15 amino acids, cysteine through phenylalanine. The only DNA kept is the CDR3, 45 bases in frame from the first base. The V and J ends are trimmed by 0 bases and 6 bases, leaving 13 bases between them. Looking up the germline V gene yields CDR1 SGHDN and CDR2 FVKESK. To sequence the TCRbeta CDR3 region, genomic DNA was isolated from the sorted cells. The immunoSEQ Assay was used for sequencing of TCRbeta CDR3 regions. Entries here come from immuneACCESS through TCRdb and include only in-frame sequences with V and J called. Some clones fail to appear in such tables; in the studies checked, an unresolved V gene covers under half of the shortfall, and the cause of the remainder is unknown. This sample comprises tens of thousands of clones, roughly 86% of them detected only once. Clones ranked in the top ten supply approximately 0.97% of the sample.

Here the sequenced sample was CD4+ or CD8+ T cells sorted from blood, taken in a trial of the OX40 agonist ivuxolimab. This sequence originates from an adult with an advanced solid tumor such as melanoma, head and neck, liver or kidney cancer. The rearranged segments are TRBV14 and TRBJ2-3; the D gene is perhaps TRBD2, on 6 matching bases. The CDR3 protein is CASSQDLGEADTQYF. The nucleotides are TGTGCCAGCAGCCAAGACTTAGGGGAGGCGGATACGCAGTATTTT.